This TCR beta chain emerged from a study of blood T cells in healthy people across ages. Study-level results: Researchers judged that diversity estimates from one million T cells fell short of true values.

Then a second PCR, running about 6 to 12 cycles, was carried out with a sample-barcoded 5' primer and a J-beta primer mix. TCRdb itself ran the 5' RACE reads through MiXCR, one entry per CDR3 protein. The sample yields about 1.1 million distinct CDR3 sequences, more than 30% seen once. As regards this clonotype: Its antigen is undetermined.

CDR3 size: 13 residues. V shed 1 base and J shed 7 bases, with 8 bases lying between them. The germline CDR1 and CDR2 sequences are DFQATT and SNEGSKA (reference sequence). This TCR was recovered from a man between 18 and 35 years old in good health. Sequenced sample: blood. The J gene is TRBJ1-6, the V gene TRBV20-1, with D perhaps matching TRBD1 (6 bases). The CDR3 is CSARATGNSPLHF. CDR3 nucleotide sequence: TGCAGTGCTAGAGCCACAGGGAATTCACCCCTCCACTTT.